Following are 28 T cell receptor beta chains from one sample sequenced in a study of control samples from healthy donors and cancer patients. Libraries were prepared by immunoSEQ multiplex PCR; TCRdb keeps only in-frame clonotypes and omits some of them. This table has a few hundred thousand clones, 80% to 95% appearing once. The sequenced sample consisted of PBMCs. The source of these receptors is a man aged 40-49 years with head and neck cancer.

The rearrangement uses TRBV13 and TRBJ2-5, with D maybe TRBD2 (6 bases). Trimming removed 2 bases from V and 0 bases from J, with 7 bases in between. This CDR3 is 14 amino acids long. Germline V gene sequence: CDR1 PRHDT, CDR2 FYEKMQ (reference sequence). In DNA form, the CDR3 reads TGTGCCAGCAGCTTACGGGGGTACCAAGAGACCCAGTACTTC. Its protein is CASSLRGYQETQYF.

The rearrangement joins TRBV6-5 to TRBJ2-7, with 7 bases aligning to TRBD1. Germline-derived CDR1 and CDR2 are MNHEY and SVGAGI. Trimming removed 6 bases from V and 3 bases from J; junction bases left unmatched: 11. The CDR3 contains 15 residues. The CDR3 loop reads CASSPGTANYYEQYF. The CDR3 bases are TGTGCCAGCAGCCCGGGGACAGCCAACTACTACGAGCAGTACTTC.

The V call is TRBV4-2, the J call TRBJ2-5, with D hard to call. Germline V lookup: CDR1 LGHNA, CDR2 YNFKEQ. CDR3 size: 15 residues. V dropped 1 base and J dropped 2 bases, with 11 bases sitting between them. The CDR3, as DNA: TGTGCCAGCAGCCAAGGGGCCCGGATACAAGAGACCCAGTACTTC. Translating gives CASSQGARIQETQYF.

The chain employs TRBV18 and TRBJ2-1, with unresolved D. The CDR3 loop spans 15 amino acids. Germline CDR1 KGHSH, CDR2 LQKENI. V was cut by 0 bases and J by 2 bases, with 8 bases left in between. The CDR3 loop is CASSPPQRPYNEQFF. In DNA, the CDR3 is TGTGCCAGCTCACCACCCCAACGACCCTACAATGAGCAGTTCTTC.

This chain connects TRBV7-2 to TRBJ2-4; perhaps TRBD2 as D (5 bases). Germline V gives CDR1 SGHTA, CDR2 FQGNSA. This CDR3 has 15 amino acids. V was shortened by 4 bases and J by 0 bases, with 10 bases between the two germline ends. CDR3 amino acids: CASSSWTLAKNIQYF. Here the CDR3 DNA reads TGTGCCAGCAGCTCCTGGACTCTAGCCAAAAACATTCAGTACTTC.

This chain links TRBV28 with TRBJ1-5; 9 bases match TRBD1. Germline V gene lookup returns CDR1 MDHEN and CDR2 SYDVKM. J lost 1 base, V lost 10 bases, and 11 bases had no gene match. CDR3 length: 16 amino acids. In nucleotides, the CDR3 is TGTGCCACATCGGACAGGGGCGTGGGCAGCAATCAGCCCCAGCATTTT. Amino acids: CATSDRGVGSNQPQHF.

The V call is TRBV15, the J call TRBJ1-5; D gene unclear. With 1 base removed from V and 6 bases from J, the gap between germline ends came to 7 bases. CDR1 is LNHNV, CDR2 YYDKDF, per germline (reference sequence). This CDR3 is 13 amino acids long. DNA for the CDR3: TGTGCCACCAGCAGAGTGTTGGGTCAGCCCCAGCATTTT. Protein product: CATSRVLGQPQHF.

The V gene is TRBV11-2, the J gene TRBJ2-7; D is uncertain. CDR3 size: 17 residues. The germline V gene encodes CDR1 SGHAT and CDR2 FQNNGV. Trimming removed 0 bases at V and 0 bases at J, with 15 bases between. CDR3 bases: TGTGCCAGCAGCTTAGATGCTCGGATGACTGGCTCCTACGAGCAGTACTTC. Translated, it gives CASSLDARMTGSYEQYF. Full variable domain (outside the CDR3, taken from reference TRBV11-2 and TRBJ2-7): EAGVAQSPRYKIIEKRQSVAFWCNPISGHATLYWYQQILGQGPKLLIQFQNNGVVDDSQLPKDRFSAERLKGVDSTLKIQPAKLEDSAVYLCASSLDARMTGSYEQYFGPGTRLTVT.

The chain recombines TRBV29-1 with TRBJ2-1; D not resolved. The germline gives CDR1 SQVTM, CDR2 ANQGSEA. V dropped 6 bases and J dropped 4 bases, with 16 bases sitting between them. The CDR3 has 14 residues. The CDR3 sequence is CSVDDRTDYNEQFF. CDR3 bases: TGCAGCGTCGATGATAGGACCGATTACAATGAGCAGTTCTTC.

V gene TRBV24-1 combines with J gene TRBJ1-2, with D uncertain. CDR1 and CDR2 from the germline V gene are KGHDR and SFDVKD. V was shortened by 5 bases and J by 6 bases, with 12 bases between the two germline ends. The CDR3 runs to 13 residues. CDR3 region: CATSVGHGDGYTF. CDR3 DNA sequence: TGTGCCACCAGTGTAGGCCATGGTGATGGCTACACCTTC.

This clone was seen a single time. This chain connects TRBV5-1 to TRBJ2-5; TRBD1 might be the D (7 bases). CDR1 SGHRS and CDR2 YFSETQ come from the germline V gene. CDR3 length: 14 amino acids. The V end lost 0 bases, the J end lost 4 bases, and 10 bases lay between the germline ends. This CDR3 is CASSLAGGLETQYF. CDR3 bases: TGCGCCAGCAGCTTGGCAGGGGGGTTAGAGACCCAGTACTTC.

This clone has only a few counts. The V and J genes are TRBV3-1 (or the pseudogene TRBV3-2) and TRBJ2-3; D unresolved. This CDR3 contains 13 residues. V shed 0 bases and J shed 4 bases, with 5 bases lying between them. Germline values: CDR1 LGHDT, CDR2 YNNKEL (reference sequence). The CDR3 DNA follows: TGTGCCAGCAGCCAAGATCCCGCAGATACGCAGTATTTT. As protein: CASSQDPADTQYF.

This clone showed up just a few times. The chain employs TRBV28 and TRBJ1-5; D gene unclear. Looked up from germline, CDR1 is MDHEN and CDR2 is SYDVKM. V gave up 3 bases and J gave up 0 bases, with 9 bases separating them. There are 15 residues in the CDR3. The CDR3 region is CASSFGGNSNQPQHF. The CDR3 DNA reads TGTGCCAGCAGTTTTGGAGGGAATAGCAATCAGCCCCAGCATTTT. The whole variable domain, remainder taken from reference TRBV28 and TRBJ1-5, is DVKVTQSSRYLVKRTGEKVFLECVQDMDHENMFWYRQDPGLGLRLIYFSYDVKMKEKGDIPEGYSVSREKKERFSLILESASTNQTSMYLCASSFGGNSNQPQHFGDGTRLSIL.

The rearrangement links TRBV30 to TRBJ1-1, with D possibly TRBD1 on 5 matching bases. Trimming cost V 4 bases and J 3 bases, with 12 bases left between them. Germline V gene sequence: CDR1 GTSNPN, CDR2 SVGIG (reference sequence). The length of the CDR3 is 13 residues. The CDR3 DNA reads TGTGCCTGGACCCCACGGGGGGACACTGAAGCTTTCTTT. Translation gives CAWTPRGDTEAFF.

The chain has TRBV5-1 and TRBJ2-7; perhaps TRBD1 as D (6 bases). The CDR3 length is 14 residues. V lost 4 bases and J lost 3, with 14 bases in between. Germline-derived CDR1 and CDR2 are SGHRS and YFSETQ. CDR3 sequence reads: CASSLRTANYEQYF. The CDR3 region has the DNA TGCGCCAGCAGCCTAAGGACAGCTAACTACGAGCAGTACTTC.

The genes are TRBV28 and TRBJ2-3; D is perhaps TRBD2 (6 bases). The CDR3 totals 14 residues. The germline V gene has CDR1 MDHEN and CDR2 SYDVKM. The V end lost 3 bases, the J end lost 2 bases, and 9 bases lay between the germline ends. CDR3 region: CASSLGDSTDTQYF. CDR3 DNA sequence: TGTGCCAGCAGTTTGGGGGACTCCACAGATACGCAGTATTTT. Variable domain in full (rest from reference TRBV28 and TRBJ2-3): DVKVTQSSRYLVKRTGEKVFLECVQDMDHENMFWYRQDPGLGLRLIYFSYDVKMKEKGDIPEGYSVSREKKERFSLILESASTNQTSMYLCASSLGDSTDTQYFGPGTRLTVL.

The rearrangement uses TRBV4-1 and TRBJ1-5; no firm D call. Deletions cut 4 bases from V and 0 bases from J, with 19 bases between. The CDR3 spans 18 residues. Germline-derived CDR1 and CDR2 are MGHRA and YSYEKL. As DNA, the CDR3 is TGCGCCAGCAGCCTATACGCCAGAGGGCAGTATAGCAATCAGCCCCAGCATTTT. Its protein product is CASSLYARGQYSNQPQHF.

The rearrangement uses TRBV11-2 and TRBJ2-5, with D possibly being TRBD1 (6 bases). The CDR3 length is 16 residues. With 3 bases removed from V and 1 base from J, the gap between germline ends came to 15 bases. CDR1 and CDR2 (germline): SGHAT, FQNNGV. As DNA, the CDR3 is TGTGCCAGCAGCTTCACCTCGGCAGGGGCCCAAGAGACCCAGTACTTC. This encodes CASSFTSAGAQETQYF.

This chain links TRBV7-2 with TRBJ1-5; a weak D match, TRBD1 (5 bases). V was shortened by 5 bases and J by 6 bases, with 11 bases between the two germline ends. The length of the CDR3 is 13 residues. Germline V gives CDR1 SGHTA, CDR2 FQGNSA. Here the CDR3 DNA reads TGTGCCAGCAGCCTTCGGGGCGCTCAGCCCCAGCATTTT. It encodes CASSLRGAQPQHF.

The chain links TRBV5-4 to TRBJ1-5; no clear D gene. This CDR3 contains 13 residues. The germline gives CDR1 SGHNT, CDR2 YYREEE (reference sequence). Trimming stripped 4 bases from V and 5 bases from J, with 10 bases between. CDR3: CASSPSPHQPQHF. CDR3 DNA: TGTGCCAGCAGCCCTTCCCCCCATCAGCCCCAGCATTTT.

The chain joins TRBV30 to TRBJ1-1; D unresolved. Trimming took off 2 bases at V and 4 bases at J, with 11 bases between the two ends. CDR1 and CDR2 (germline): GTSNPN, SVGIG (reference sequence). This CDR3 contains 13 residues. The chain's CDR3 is CAWSRALGTEAFF. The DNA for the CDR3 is TGTGCCTGGAGTCGGGCTTTGGGCACTGAAGCTTTCTTT.

CDR3 loop: CASSQAVGGDTQYF. The CDR3 bases are TGTGCCAGCAGCCAAGCGGTGGGAGGAGATACGCAGTATTTT. The chain is built from TRBV3-1 (or the pseudogene TRBV3-2) and TRBJ2-3, with D perhaps TRBD2 (6 bases). The germline V gene has CDR1 LGHDT and CDR2 YNNKEL (reference sequence). The CDR3 extends over 14 amino acids. V was cut by 1 base and J by 5 bases, with 10 bases left in between.

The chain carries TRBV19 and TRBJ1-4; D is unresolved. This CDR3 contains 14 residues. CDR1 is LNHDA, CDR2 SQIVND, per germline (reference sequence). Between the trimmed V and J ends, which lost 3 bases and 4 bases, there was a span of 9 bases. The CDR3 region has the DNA TGTGCCAGTAGTATCGGACTGGGTAATGAAAAACTGTTTTTT. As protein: CASSIGLGNEKLFF.

CDR3 residues: CATSDGGGQETQYF. CDR3 coding DNA: TGTGCCACCAGTGACGGCGGGGGGCAAGAGACCCAGTACTTC. This sequence joins TRBV24-1 and TRBJ2-5; 8 bases map to TRBD2. The V gene's germline CDR1 is KGHDR and CDR2 SFDVKD. CDR3 length equals 14 residues. The V gene end was trimmed by 4 bases and the J gene end by 2 bases; junction bases not matched to a gene: 2.

The CDR3, as DNA: TGTGCCAGCAGCCCTTACTCAGCCAAAAACATTCAGTACTTC. It specifies CASSPYSAKNIQYF. The chain carries TRBV7-2 and TRBJ2-4; D unresolved. The CDR3 is made up of 14 amino acids. Trimming removed 5 bases at V and 0 bases at J, with 8 bases between. Germline V gives CDR1 SGHTA, CDR2 FQGNSA.

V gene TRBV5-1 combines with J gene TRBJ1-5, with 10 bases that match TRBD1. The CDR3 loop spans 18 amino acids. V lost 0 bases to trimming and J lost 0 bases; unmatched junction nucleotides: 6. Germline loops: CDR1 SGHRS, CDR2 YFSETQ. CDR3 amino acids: CASSLGTGGVGSNQPQHF. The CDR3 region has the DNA TGCGCCAGCAGCTTGGGGACAGGGGGAGTTGGTAGCAATCAGCCCCAGCATTTT.

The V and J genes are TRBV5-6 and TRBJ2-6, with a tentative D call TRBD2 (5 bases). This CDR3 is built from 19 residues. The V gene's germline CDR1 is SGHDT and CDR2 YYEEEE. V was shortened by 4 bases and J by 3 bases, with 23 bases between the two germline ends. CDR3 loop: CASSQLVEIVNSGANVLTF. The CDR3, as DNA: TGTGCCAGCAGCCAACTAGTGGAAATAGTGAATAGTGGGGCCAACGTCCTGACTTTC.

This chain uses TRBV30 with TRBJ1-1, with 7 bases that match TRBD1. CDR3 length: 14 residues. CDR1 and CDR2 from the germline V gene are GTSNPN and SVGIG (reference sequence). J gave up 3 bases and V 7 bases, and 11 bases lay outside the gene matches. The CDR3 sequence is CASRREGADTEAFF. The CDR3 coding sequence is TGTGCCTCTCGACGGGAGGGGGCGGACACTGAAGCTTTCTTT.